A selection of T cell receptor beta chains follows, all from one sample in a study of CDR3 diversity in severe acne. MiXCR, run by TCRdb on the PCR reads, gives a single entry per CDR3 protein. The sample consists of some 84,000 distinct CDR3 sequences, 45% to 55% of them appearing once. Sequencing was done on a sample of blood. These receptors were obtained from a male donor in good health, without acne. Each CDR3 is given with its conserved first and last residue. A D gene is named only where the DNA matches it firmly. Not all rows give a size; the values are once, few, many and, for expanded clones, a class.

v_call	d_call	clone_size	j_call	cdr3_aa	cdr3_nt
TRBV10-3	NA	few	TRBJ1-6	CASSSKQGSPLHF	TGTGCCAGCAGCTCGAAACAGGGATCACCCCTCCACTTT
TRBV4-1	TRBD1	many	TRBJ1-2	CASSQDEGTGPTYGYTF	TGCGCCAGCAGCCAAGATGAAGGGACAGGGCCGACCTATGGCTACACCTTC
TRBV6-6	NA	NA	TRBJ2-7	CASSYNRDSYEQYF	TGTGCCAGCAGTTACAACAGAGACTCCTACGAGCAGTACTTC
TRBV2	NA	NA	TRBJ1-2	CASRPRTGSYYGYTF	TGTGCCAGCAGACCGAGAACCGGCTCCTACTATGGCTACACCTTC
TRBV10-2	TRBD2	NA	TRBJ2-3	CAGSGGGRAVDTQYF	TGCGCCGGCAGTGGCGGCGGGAGGGCGGTAGATACGCAGTATTTT
TRBV6-5	NA	many	TRBJ2-5	CASSTGLRETQYF	TGTGCCAGCAGCACCGGACTACGCGAGACCCAGTACTTC
TRBV29-1	TRBD1	once	TRBJ1-1	CSVADRDTEAFF	TGCAGCGTTGCGGACAGGGACACTGAGGCTTTCTTT
TRBV24-1	NA	NA	TRBJ2-3	CATSGVEGVDTQYF	TGTGCCACCAGTGGCGTGGAAGGGGTGGATACGCAGTATTTT
TRBV20-1	TRBD2	many	TRBJ2-1	CSASRLADPNLHNEQFF	TGCAGTGCTAGTAGGCTAGCGGACCCAAACTTACACAATGAGCAGTTCTTC
TRBV19	TRBD1	NA	TRBJ2-3	CASRIGQVLADTQFF	TGTGCCAGTAGAATTGGACAGGTTCTAGCAGATACGCAGTTTTTC
TRBV20-1	NA	NA	TRBJ1-5	CSARDGGSSNQPQHF	TGCAGTGCTAGAGATGGCGGAAGTAGCAATCAGCCCCAGCATTTT
TRBV29-1	NA	once	TRBJ2-3	CSVGPGDPDTQYF	TGCAGCGTTGGGCCAGGAGACCCAGATACGCAGTATTTT
TRBV3-1	TRBD1	few	TRBJ2-2	CASSQAAGRGSGELFF	TGTGCCAGCAGCCAAGCCGCTGGCAGGGGGTCCGGGGAGCTGTTTTTT
TRBV5-1	NA	NA	TRBJ2-1	CASSLYGSNTGGMNEQFF	TGCGCCAGCAGCTTGTACGGCAGTAACACCGGGGGAATGAATGAGCAGTTCTTC
TRBV24-1	TRBD2	NA	TRBJ2-1	CATSALAGEYNEQFF	TGTGCCACCAGTGCACTAGCGGGAGAATACAATGAGCAGTTCTTC
TRBV13	TRBD1	many	TRBJ1-2	CASSLMGQGGLYGYTF	TGTGCCAGCAGCTTAATGGGACAGGGGGGACTCTATGGCTACACCTTC
TRBV5-1	TRBD2	once	TRBJ2-3	CASSHTSGVVVDTQYF	TGCGCCAGCAGCCATACTAGCGGGGTGGTCGTGGATACGCAGTATTTT
TRBV25-1	NA	once	TRBJ1-5	CASSLAQGGNGQPQHF	TGTGCCAGCAGCTTAGCACAGGGAGGTAACGGACAGCCCCAGCATTTT
TRBV10-1	TRBD2	few	TRBJ2-7	CASSQDSGGAPPCSYEQYF	TGCGCCAGCAGCCAAGATAGCGGGGGTGCACCTCCGTGCTCCTACGAGCAGTACTTC
TRBV6-1	NA	many	TRBJ2-6	CASISGAGANVLTF	TGTGCCAGCATTTCGGGCGCGGGGGCCAACGTCCTGACTTTC
TRBV9	NA	NA	TRBJ2-2	CASSVDGNTGELFF	TGTGCCAGCAGCGTAGACGGGAACACCGGGGAGCTGTTTTTT
TRBV5-1	NA	NA	TRBJ2-7	CASSYGTFSSYEQYF	TGCGCCAGCAGCTACGGGACTTTCAGCTCCTACGAGCAGTACTTC
TRBV5-1	TRBD1	NA	TRBJ2-5	CASSGTGEGETQYF	TGCGCCAGCAGCGGGACAGGGGAGGGGGAGACCCAGTACTTC
TRBV20-1	TRBD1	medium-sized	TRBJ2-7	CSASGQAYEQYF	TGCAGTGCCAGCGGACAGGCCTACGAGCAGTACTTC
TRBV19	NA	many	TRBJ1-3	CASSRGLGNTIYF	TGTGCCAGTAGTAGGGGCCTCGGAAACACCATATATTTT
TRBV7-2	TRBD2	NA	TRBJ2-7	CASSQLAGGRYEQYF	TGTGCCAGCAGCCAACTAGCGGGAGGTAGATACGAGCAGTACTTC
TRBV7-3	TRBD1	NA	TRBJ2-5	CASSRDRGPQETQYF	TGTGCCAGCAGTCGGGACAGGGGGCCCCAAGAGACCCAGTACTTC
TRBV24-1	TRBD1	NA	TRBJ1-1	CATSDTDRGAFF	TGTGCCACCAGTGATACGGACAGGGGGGCTTTCTTT
TRBV3-1	TRBD2	NA	TRBJ2-7	CASSQDTLAGVVSYEQYF	TGCGCCAGCAGCCAAGATACGCTAGCGGGAGTAGTGTCCTACGAGCAGTACTTC
TRBV10-3	NA	once	TRBJ1-6	CAISGFGGGGSLHF	TGTGCCATCAGTGGATTTGGAGGGGGGGGATCCCTCCACTTT
TRBV24-1	NA	NA	TRBJ1-2	CATSVGSYGYTF	TGTGCCACCAGTGTTGGGTCCTATGGCTACACCTTC
TRBV29-1	TRBD1	NA	TRBJ2-7	CSVRLRDRGLYEQYF	TGCAGCGTGCGTCTCCGGGACAGGGGATTGTACGAGCAGTACTTC
TRBV5-1	NA	NA	TRBJ2-3	CASSQQRRGTGCTDTQYF	TGCGCCAGCAGCCAGCAGCGTAGGGGGACCGGATGCACAGATACGCAGTATTTT
TRBV4-2	TRBD2	once	TRBJ2-7	CASSHLAGGLDEQYF	TGTGCCAGCAGCCATCTAGCGGGAGGGTTAGACGAGCAGTACTTC
TRBV13	TRBD2	NA	TRBJ2-1	CASSSRTSGGVYNEQFF	TGTGCCAGCAGCTCCCGGACTAGCGGGGGGGTTTACAATGAGCAGTTCTTC
TRBV5-1	NA	NA	TRBJ2-7	CASSSGRGTDTQYF	TGCGCCAGCAGCTCCGGACGGGGGACAGATACGCAGTACTTC
TRBV14	NA	many	TRBJ1-6	CASSQEGQPLHF	TGTGCCAGCAGCCAAGAAGGGCAGCCCCTCCACTTT
TRBV25-1	NA	NA	TRBJ2-5	CASSAYRQGGRETQYF	TGTGCCAGCAGCGCATACCGACAGGGAGGGCGAGAGACCCAGTACTTC
TRBV6-4	NA	many	TRBJ2-2	CASSDRDTGELFF	TGTGCCAGCAGTGACAGGGACACCGGGGAGCTGTTTTTT
TRBV5-5	NA	NA	TRBJ1-5	CASSFGKNQPQHF	TGTGCCAGCAGCTTCGGCAAGAATCAGCCCCAGCATTTT
TRBV11-3	TRBD2	NA	TRBJ2-3	CASSSRTLAGFTDTQYF	TGTGCCAGCAGCTCCCGGACCTTAGCGGGGTTCACAGATACGCAGTATTTT